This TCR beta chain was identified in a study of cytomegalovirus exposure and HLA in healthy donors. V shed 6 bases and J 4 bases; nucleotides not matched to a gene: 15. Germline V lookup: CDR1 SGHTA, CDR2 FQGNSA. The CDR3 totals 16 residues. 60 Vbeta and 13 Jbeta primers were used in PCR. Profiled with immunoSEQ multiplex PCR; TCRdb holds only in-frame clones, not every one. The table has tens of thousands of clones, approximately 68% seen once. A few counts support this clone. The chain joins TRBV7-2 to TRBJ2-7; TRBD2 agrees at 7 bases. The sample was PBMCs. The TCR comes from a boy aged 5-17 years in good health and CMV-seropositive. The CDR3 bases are TGTGCCAGCAGAATTTGGGGGGGACTGCCGAATTACGAGCAGTACTTC. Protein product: CASRIWGGLPNYEQYF.